This T cell receptor (beta chain) was sequenced for a study of post-analysis software for immune sequencing data. Overall study context: In terms of disease course, relapsing-remitting, secondary progressive and progressive-relapsing multiple sclerosis were included. General study points: When the samples were clustered directly with F measure, those that had been prepared in the same batch showed strong co-clustering. Patients carried roughly 5 TRBV segments more frequently than controls did, and TRBV5-6, TRBV5-1 and TRBV20-1 were among them. Normalized Chao1 diversity was significantly reduced in patients versus controls.

The V segment lost 4 bases and the J segment 1 base; nucleotides outside the gene matches: 6. Per the germline V gene, CDR1 is LGHDT and CDR2 is YNNKEL (reference sequence). The CDR3 totals 15 residues. On this clonotype itself: Its antigen is currently unknown.

Every TCR beta cDNA library bore unique molecular identifiers. Some 500,000 cDNA molecules were recovered from an input of about 0.9 to 10 million T cells. TCRdb re-called the PCR reads with MiXCR, one entry per CDR3 protein. The sample carries about 460,000 distinct CDR3 sequences, nearly 45% recorded once. Sequenced: blood. The chain uses TRBV3-1 and TRBJ1-1, with TRBD1 matching over 7 bases. This clonotype was sampled from a girl aged 10 to 17 with multiple sclerosis. The DNA of the CDR3 is TGTGCCAGCAGCCCATCGGACAGGACGAACACTGAAGCTTTCTTT. Protein: CASSPSDRTNTEAFF.